This T cell receptor beta chain originates from a study of T cell responses to AZD1222 COVID-19 vaccine (dated by TCRdb to the early 2020s). Study-level background: Because spike-specific TCR depth and breadth did not differ between the two schedules, AZD1222 recipients who got a second dose at roughly 4 weeks were pooled with those who got a second dose at roughly 12 weeks. A total of just over 230 trial participants underwent TCR sequencing, of whom some 210 received two doses of AZD1222 and about 25 received two doses of the MenACWY control vaccine. Trial participants were enrolled into age subgroups of 18-55, 56-69 and 70-plus years, which contained about 150, 27 and 61 TCR-sequenced participants, respectively.

To note about this clone: Its antigen is not yet known. Per-base qualities were not stored, and no clone one base away is much larger.

What the study reported, not specific to this receptor: Vaccine-associated CD4 TCRs spanned the whole spike protein, with dominant responses in regions 160-218 and 743-854. The 56-69-year group was small, and its depth increase did not reach significance, likely because of low power. Epitopes outside the regions mutated in the B.1.351 and B.1.1.7 variants were reportedly recognized by nearly half of the unique spike-specific TCRs. Participants were mostly white British, with more females than males. The authors suggested clonal diversity may have been underestimated. Conclusions about previously exposed vaccinees were limited because only a handful of AZD1222 recipients were SARS-CoV-2 seropositive at baseline. No day 14 peak-response samples were available, so repertoires were characterized only after the peak T cell response. A significant rise in spike-specific TCR breadth and depth was observed after two AZD1222 doses relative to day 0 and relative to MenACWY recipients.

The CDR3 regions of human TCRbeta chains were analyzed by immunosequencing. The study's processing was this. Repertoire TCRs were checked for matches against a reference library of SARS-CoV-2-specific TCRs that had been generated using the MIRA antigen-specificity platform. Breadth meant the fraction of unique TCRs that were SARS-CoV-2-associated, whereas depth meant the fraction of total T cells that were SARS-CoV-2-associated. Each spike-specific TCR was assigned to its reactive spike region and to a CD4 or CD8 class using the MIRA data. Log10-transformed breadth and depth values were compared by one-way ANOVA with Sidak's multiple comparisons tests. TCRdb obtained this table from immuneACCESS and retained in-frame rearrangements with V and J assigned. These tables miss some clones; where compared with another copy, unresolved V genes account for less than half of the shortfall, and the remainder is unexplained. The D gene and trimming were derived from the DNA, and the V and J assignments and clone size from that table. The sample profile shows approximately 110,000 clones; roughly 80% of them were found once. The ten largest clonotypes hold 4% to 6% of the sample.

The germline V gene encodes CDR1 MRHNA and CDR2 SNTAGT. Its CDR3 holds 15 amino acids, cysteine through phenylalanine. Only CDR3 DNA remains: 45 bases, in frame from the first base. The germline ends are 9 bases apart after V is trimmed by 0 bases and J by 1 base. The time point label, as the study defines it: baseline before first vaccination. Vaccinee samples were obtained from the UK trials COV001 and COV002, which included a single-blind randomized controlled phase 2/3 trial of AZD1222 (ChAdOx1 nCoV-19) in healthy adults. For TCRbeta chain sequencing, PBMC samples were collected from trial participants at day 0 and at day 28 after the second dose.

Here the sequenced sample was peripheral blood, taken on day 0 of AZD1222 vaccination. This clonotype originated in an adult in good health. The rearrangement combines TRBV6-4 with TRBJ1-1; TRBD1 is a possible D gene, resting on 5 matching bases. The CDR3 region reads CASSDSWGSNTEAFF. The DNA reads TGTGCCAGCAGTGACTCTTGGGGCTCGAACACTGAAGCTTTCTTT.